This T cell receptor (beta chain) was sequenced for a study of a mutant IDH1 vaccine in newly diagnosed glioma. Study at large: Patients got their first vaccination 4-6 weeks after radiotherapy alone, or with temozolomide cycles. Antecedent treatment encompassed radiotherapy, temozolomide, or their combination; the majority received both. Sex among treated patients split about 62% male, approximately 40% female; mean age was approximately 41 years.

As to this clone: The antigen remains unidentified.

The J segment lost 6 bases and the V segment lost 4 bases, leaving 7 bases of the junction unmatched. The CDR3 is made up of 14 amino acids. Germline CDR1 SGHNT, CDR2 YYREEE (reference sequence). The assay was immunoSEQ multiplex PCR, and TCRdb's table has in-frame clones only and misses some. Among about 31,000 clones listed, approximately 92% were seen once. Specified time point: week 47, end of study. Topical imiquimod was applied with each vaccine dose, which held 300 ug of mutant IDH1 20-mer peptide. The source material was PBMCs, sampled from a glioma patient whose treatment included an IDH1 peptide vaccine. This TCR was recovered from a woman aged 40-49 years with glioma. The V call is TRBV5-4, the J call TRBJ2-5; 9 bases match TRBD2. CDR3 protein: CASSQSGRWKTQYF. The CDR3 DNA reads TGTGCCAGCAGCCAGAGCGGGAGGTGGAAGACCCAGTACTTC.